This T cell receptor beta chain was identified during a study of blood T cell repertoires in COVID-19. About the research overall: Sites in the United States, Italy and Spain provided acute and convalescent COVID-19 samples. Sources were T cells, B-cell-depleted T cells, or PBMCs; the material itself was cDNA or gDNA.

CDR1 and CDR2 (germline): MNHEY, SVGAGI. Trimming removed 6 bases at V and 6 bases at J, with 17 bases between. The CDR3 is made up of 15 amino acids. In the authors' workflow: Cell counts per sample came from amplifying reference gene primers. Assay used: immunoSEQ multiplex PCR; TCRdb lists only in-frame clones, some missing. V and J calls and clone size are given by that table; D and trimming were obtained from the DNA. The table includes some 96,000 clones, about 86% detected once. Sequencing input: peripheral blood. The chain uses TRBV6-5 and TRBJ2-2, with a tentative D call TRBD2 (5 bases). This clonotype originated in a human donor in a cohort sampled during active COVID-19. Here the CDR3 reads CASSYEPGVAGELFF. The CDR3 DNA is TGTGCCAGCAGCTACGAACCCGGGGTTGCCGGGGAGCTGTTTTTT.